The 18 T cell receptor beta chains below come from one sample, sequenced in a study of OX40 agonist ivuxolimab in advanced cancers. Repertoires were generated with immunoSEQ multiplex PCR, while TCRdb's copy carries only in-frame clones and drops some. Of around 150,000 clones in the sample, 85% to 95% were seen once. The specimen was CD4+ or CD8+ T cells sorted from blood, collected in a trial of the OX40 agonist ivuxolimab. The receptors were gathered from an adult with an advanced solid tumor such as melanoma, head and neck, liver or kidney cancer.

This clone was seen a single time. This chain connects TRBV28 to TRBJ1-5, with 10 bases aligning to TRBD1. With 1 base clipped from V and 2 bases from J, the junction kept 5 bases outside the gene matches. This CDR3 region has 17 residues. CDR1 and CDR2 from the germline V gene are MDHEN and SYDVKM. The CDR3: CASSLFGTGVGNQPQHF. The CDR3 DNA sequence: TGTGCCAGCAGTTTATTTGGGACAGGGGTTGGCAATCAGCCCCAGCATTTT.

A single count supports this clone. The chain couples TRBV6-1 to TRBJ2-2; D may be TRBD2 (5 bases). The germline V gene has CDR1 MNHNS and CDR2 SASEGT. The length of the CDR3 is 13 residues. Trimming removed 7 bases from V and 2 bases from J, with 8 bases in between. The CDR3 bases are TGTGCCAGCACACTAGACAACACCGGGGAGCTGTTTTTT. Protein sequence: CASTLDNTGELFF.

The gene calls are TRBV7-3 and TRBJ2-2, with D tentatively TRBD2 (5 bases). Per the germline V gene, CDR1 is SGHTA and CDR2 is FQGTGA. The length of the CDR3 is 16 residues. The V gene lost 1 base and the J gene lost 4 bases, with 13 bases spanning the gap. The DNA of the CDR3 is TGTGCCAGCAGCTTAATGTCTCGAGGGAGCACCGGGGAGCTGTTTTTT. This translates into CASSLMSRGSTGELFF.

V gene TRBV6-6 combines with J gene TRBJ1-1; D unresolved. Germline V gene data show CDR1 as MNHNY and CDR2 as SVGAGI (reference sequence). The CDR3 is 14 residues long. V was trimmed by 8 bases and J by 3 bases, leaving 16 bases between them. The CDR3 reads CASPSQPMDTEAFF. CDR3 coding DNA: TGTGCCAGCCCGAGCCAACCGATGGACACTGAAGCTTTCTTT.

The chain joins TRBV7-9 to TRBJ2-3; TRBD2 matches 14 bases. V shed 5 bases, J shed 4 bases, and the junction held 5 bases outside the gene matches. Germline values: CDR1 SEHNR, CDR2 FQNEAQ (reference sequence). The CDR3 runs 16 residues. The CDR3 sequence is CASSPQGLAGADTQYF. CDR3 nucleotides: TGTGCCAGCAGCCCCCAGGGACTAGCGGGGGCAGATACGCAGTATTTT.

The chain uses TRBV18 and TRBJ2-1; D perhaps matches TRBD1 (6 bases). Germline V CDR1 and CDR2: KGHSH, LQKENI. The CDR3 is made up of 14 amino acids. V gave up 1 base and J gave up 10 bases, with 14 bases separating them. The CDR3 nucleotides read TGTGCCAGCTCACCACTCACAACCCAGGGGGAGCAGTTCTTC. Amino acids: CASSPLTTQGEQFF.

This clone was counted a single time. The chain recombines TRBV27 with TRBJ1-3, with D possibly TRBD1 on 5 matching bases. Germline CDR1 and CDR2: MNHEY and SMNVEV (reference sequence). The CDR3 is made up of 15 amino acids. With 5 bases removed from V and 0 bases from J, the gap between germline ends came to 11 bases. The CDR3 DNA reads TGTGCCAGCAGTCTAACAGGCGTCTCTGGAAACACCATATATTTT. Its translation: CASSLTGVSGNTIYF.

The CDR3 is CAWSVSTQGQPQHF. CDR3 DNA sequence: TGTGCCTGGAGTGTATCCACCCAGGGTCAGCCCCAGCATTTT. The chain has TRBV30 and TRBJ1-5, with a weak D call TRBD1 (5 bases). This CDR3 has 14 amino acids. Germline assignment: CDR1 GTSNPN and CDR2 SVGIG (reference sequence). V was pared by 0 bases and J by 6 bases, with 12 bases between.

The chain carries TRBV6-1 and TRBJ1-4; TRBD1 is a possible D gene (5 bases). CDR3 length equals 13 residues. CDR1 MNHNS and CDR2 SASEGT come from the germline V gene. Between the trimmed V and J ends, which lost 7 bases and 5 bases, there was a span of 11 bases. This chain's CDR3 is CASKMTANEKLFF. CDR3 bases: TGTGCCAGCAAAATGACAGCAAATGAAAAACTGTTTTTT.

The chain employs TRBV29-1 and TRBJ2-7; perhaps D is TRBD1 or TRBD2 (6 bases each). V lost 0 bases, J lost 2 bases, and 17 bases lay in between. The CDR3 length is 16 residues. Germline CDR1 is SQVTM and CDR2 is ANQGSEA. Here the CDR3 reads CSVEDRGQGSPYEQYF. CDR3 sequence (DNA): TGCAGCGTTGAAGATCGGGGGCAGGGATCCCCCTACGAGCAGTACTTC.

The gene calls are TRBV7-2 and TRBJ2-1; 10 bases are a match to TRBD2. Germline V gene sequence: CDR1 SGHTA, CDR2 FQGNSA. V was pared by 2 bases and J by 6 bases, with 7 bases of the junction left unmatched. The CDR3 contains 16 residues. CDR3 region: CASSLPRRTSGNEQFF. CDR3 nucleotides: TGTGCCAGCAGCTTACCGCGGCGGACTAGCGGCAATGAGCAGTTCTTC.

The chain recombines TRBV9 with TRBJ1-5, with a possible D match to TRBD1 (6 bases). Trimming cost V 0 bases and J 6 bases, with 10 bases left between them. There are 14 residues in the CDR3. Germline CDR1 reads SGDLS; CDR2 reads YYNGEE. CDR3 in amino acids: CASSVGTGPQPQHF. The DNA for the CDR3 is TGTGCCAGCAGCGTAGGAACAGGGCCTCAGCCCCAGCATTTT.

V usage is TRBV6-5 and J usage is TRBJ2-7; D not resolved. Germline lookup yields CDR1 MNHEY and CDR2 SVGAGI. Trimming cost V 6 bases and J 6 bases, with 9 bases left between them. The CDR3 sequence is 11 residues long. For the CDR3, the DNA is TGTGCCAGCAGCCAATCCCCCGAGCAGTACTTC. Residues: CASSQSPEQYF.

This clone was observed a handful of times. The chain employs TRBV7-9 and TRBJ1-1, with 10 bases aligning to TRBD1. This CDR3 has 13 amino acids. V shed 4 bases and J 4 bases; nucleotides not matched to a gene: 0. The germline V gene has CDR1 SEHNR and CDR2 FQNEAQ (reference sequence). CDR3 sequence: CASSWTGGTEAFF. The CDR3 nucleotides read TGTGCCAGCAGCTGGACAGGGGGCACTGAAGCTTTCTTT.

The rearrangement joins TRBV4-1 to TRBJ1-2; no reliable D call. The CDR3 is 17 amino acids. Trimming took off 0 bases at V and 0 bases at J, with 14 bases between the two ends. The germline V gene has CDR1 MGHRA and CDR2 YSYEKL. Here the CDR3 DNA reads TGCGCCAGCAGCCAAGATAAAGGACTGACTGCTAACTATGGCTACACCTTC. Its translation is CASSQDKGLTANYGYTF.

This chain connects TRBV7-9 to TRBJ2-7; possibly TRBD2 for D (6 bases). Deletions cut 7 bases from V and 0 bases from J, with 19 bases between. The CDR3 length is 16 residues. CDR1 is SEHNR, CDR2 FQNEAQ, per germline (reference sequence). CDR3 sequence: CASIKTGLPSSYEQYF. The CDR3 region has the DNA TGTGCCAGCATAAAAACCGGACTACCCTCCTCCTACGAGCAGTACTTC.

J is TRBJ1-5 and V is TRBV11-2; tentative D call: TRBD1 (5 bases). V was clipped by 5 bases and J by 1 base, with 15 bases between them. The CDR3 runs to 16 residues. Per the germline V gene, CDR1 is SGHAT and CDR2 is FQNNGV. Written as DNA, the CDR3 is TGTGCCAGCAGCGCCAACGGGGCGCTGAGCAATCAGCCCCAGCATTTT. The encoded protein is CASSANGALSNQPQHF. The full variable domain, completed using reference TRBV11-2 and TRBJ1-5, is EAGVAQSPRYKIIEKRQSVAFWCNPISGHATLYWYQQILGQGPKLLIQFQNNGVVDDSQLPKDRFSAERLKGVDSTLKIQPAKLEDSAVYLCASSANGALSNQPQHFGDGTRLSIL.

This chain joins TRBV29-1 and TRBJ1-1, with D hard to call. Germline V CDR1 and CDR2: SQVTM, ANQGSEA. The germline V and J ends were trimmed by 5 bases and 2 bases, with 12 bases remaining between them. This CDR3 has 13 residues. The CDR3 nucleotides read TGCAGCGTTCTTTCCGAATCAAACACTGAAGCTTTCTTT. This codes for CSVLSESNTEAFF.